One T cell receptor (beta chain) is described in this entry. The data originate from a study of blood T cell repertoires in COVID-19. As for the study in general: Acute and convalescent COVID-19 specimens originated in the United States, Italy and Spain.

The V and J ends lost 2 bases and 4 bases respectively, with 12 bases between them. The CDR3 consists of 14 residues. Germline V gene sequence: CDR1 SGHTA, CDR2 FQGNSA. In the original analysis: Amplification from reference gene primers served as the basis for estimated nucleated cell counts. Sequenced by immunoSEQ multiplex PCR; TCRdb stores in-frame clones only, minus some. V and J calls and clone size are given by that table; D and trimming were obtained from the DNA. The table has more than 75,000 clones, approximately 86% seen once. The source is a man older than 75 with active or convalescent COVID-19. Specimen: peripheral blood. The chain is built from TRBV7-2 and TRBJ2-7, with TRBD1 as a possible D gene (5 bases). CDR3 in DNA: TGTGCCAGCAGCTTAAAGGCAGGGAAATACGAGCAGTACTTC. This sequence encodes CASSLKAGKYEQYF.